This TCR beta chain was sequenced during a study of blood T cell repertoires in COVID-19. The data were produced by immunoSEQ multiplex PCR, yet TCRdb's version contains in-frame clones alone and is incomplete. This sample has about 77,000 clones, with about 70% found just once. This clone was seen a handful of times. This CDR3 region has 14 residues. Germline-derived CDR1 and CDR2 are LNHNV and YYDKDF (reference sequence). Trimming took 1 base from V and 5 from J, leaving 9 bases between them. Sequencing was done on a sample of peripheral blood. This TCR was sampled from a man in his sixties with acute or convalescent COVID-19. The chain joins TRBV15 to TRBJ2-1; D uncertain. For the CDR3, the DNA is TGTGCCACCAGCAGAGGGCTGCCCCACAATGAGCAGTTCTTC. It yields the protein CATSRGLPHNEQFF.